This TCR beta chain was captured by sequencing in a study of blood T cells in healthy people across ages. It was with a sample-barcoded 5' primer and a J-beta primer mix that a second PCR of about 7 to 12 cycles was run. Template switching added a 12-random-nucleotide identifier to every cDNA molecule. TCRdb reprocessed the 5' RACE reads via MiXCR and lists one record per CDR3 protein. The sample records some 860,000 distinct CDR3 sequences, about 61% being singletons. V was trimmed by 3 bases and J by 0 bases, leaving 8 bases between them. The CDR3 is 13 amino acids. The germline CDR1 and CDR2 sequences are SQVTM and ANQGSEA. Researchers collected approximately 9.5 milliliters of peripheral blood from every single donor.

The sequence was collected from a man between 40 and 49 years old in good health. The sample comprised blood. The V gene is TRBV29-1, the J gene TRBJ2-5; no clear D. The CDR3 protein is CSVDPRDQETQYF. For the CDR3, the DNA is TGCAGCGTTGATCCCCGAGACCAAGAGACCCAGTACTTC.